This TCR beta chain appears in the sequencing data of a study of T-cell reconstitution after alpha-beta-depleted transplantation in children. Germline V gene data show CDR1 as SGHRS and CDR2 as YFSETQ. Deletions cut 2 bases from V and 7 bases from J, with 6 bases between. The CDR3 totals 12 residues. Unique molecular identifiers featured in how the TCRbeta library was prepared. MiXCR was run by TCRdb on the PCR reads, yielding one entry per CDR3 protein. Among about 230,000 distinct CDR3 sequences listed, over 9.5% were seen once. This clonotype has more than one count but fewer than ten. The J gene is TRBJ2-2, the V gene TRBV5-1; D is unresolved. This clonotype originated in a human donor who donated a stem cell graft to a child with SCID. The sequenced sample was PBMCs from the stem cell graft donor, obtained from the stem cell graft. The CDR3, as DNA: TGCGCCAGCAGCTTCGCCCTCGGGGAGCTGTTTTTT. It translates to CASSFALGELFF.